This is a list of T cell receptor beta chains from one sample in a study of Graves' ophthalmopathy and Graves' hyperthyroidism. TCRdb reprocessed the multiplex PCR reads via MiXCR and lists one record per CDR3 protein. The sample includes more than 1,000,000 distinct CDR3 sequences, roughly two fifths of them seen just once. Material: peripheral blood or thyroid tissue (not recorded which). The receptors come from an adult man with Graves' hyperthyroidism. The CDR3 runs from the conserved cysteine through the conserved F or W. Fields, in order: clone size, J gene, V gene, D gene, CDR3 DNA, CDR3 protein. The D gene is left open where the match is weak. Rows give clone size only sometimes, using once, few, many, or a class for an expanded clone.

many | TRBJ1-6 | TRBV5-6 | - | TGTGCCAGCAGCGTGGGACCTTCTGGTAATTCACCCCTCCACTTT | CASSVGPSGNSPLHF
- | TRBJ1-2 | TRBV29-1 | - | TGCAGCGTTTGGGGGGCCGGGGGGGCGGCTTATGGCTACACCTTC | CSVWGAGGAAYGYTF
- | TRBJ1-6 | TRBV2 | TRBD1 | TGTGCCAGCAGTGATCGGACAGGGTGGTCACCCCTCCACTTT | CASSDRTGWSPLHF
many | TRBJ2-2 | TRBV15 | - | TGTGCCACCAGCAGAGCGGTCGGGGTTCCCGGGGAGCTGTTTTTT | CATSRAVGVPGELFF
many | TRBJ1-1 | TRBV7-6 | - | TGTGCCAGCAGCCCCCACAAGGGCAGATGGATGAACACTGAAGCTTTCTTT | CASSPHKGRWMNTEAFF
many | TRBJ2-7 | TRBV14 | TRBD2 | TGTGCCAGCAGCCAAGATAATAGCGGGAGGGCGTACGAGCAGTACTTC | CASSQDNSGRAYEQYF
- | TRBJ1-6 | TRBV4-2 | TRBD1 | TGTGCCAGCAGCTCCCTGGACAGGGGGACTTCACCCCTCCACTTT | CASSSLDRGTSPLHF
few | TRBJ1-4 | TRBV6-5 | - | TGTGCCAGCAGTAAAGGGGGTAATGAAAAGCAGCTGTTTTTT | CASSKGGNEKQLFF
many | TRBJ2-7 | TRBV11-2 | TRBD2 | TGTGCCAGCAGCTCCGTAGCGGGACGGACCTACGAGCAGTACTTC | CASSSVAGRTYEQYF
many | TRBJ2-7 | TRBV5-1 | - | TGCGCCAGCAGCATTGATCCCAAGACCACAGGAGGCGACGAGCAGTACTTC | CASSIDPKTTGGDEQYF
many | TRBJ2-7 | TRBV15 | - | TGTGCCACCAGCGGCTACCACCACTTGGACGCGAGCTCCTACGAGCAGTACTTC | CATSGYHHLDASSYEQYF
many | TRBJ1-1 | TRBV7-8 | - | TGTGCCAGCAGCTTAGCGGGGACGCTCCAGGGTACTGAAGCTTTCTTT | CASSLAGTLQGTEAFF
- | TRBJ1-1 | TRBV12-3/TRBV12-4 | - | TGTGCCAGCAGTTTTGGGTCGCAAGTTGAAGCTTTCTTT | CASSFGSQVEAFF
once | TRBJ2-1 | TRBV10-3 | - | TGTGCCATCAGTGAGTCGATATCTAGGAATGAGCAGTTCTTC | CAISESISRNEQFF
- | TRBJ2-2 | TRBV5-1 | TRBD1 | TGCGCCAGCAGGTTCGGACAGGGCACCGGGGAGCTGTTTTTT | CASRFGQGTGELFF
many | TRBJ2-5 | TRBV6-5 | - | TGTGCCAGCAGTTACTCAGGAGAGGGAGAGACCCAGTACTTC | CASSYSGEGETQYF
- | TRBJ2-3 | TRBV7-8 | TRBD2 | TGTGCCAGCAGCTTGGAAAGCGGGAGGGCCACATATACGCAGTATTTT | CASSLESGRATYTQYF
many | TRBJ1-5 | TRBV19 | TRBD1 | TGTGCCAGTAGATCGGACAGGGGGCAGATAAGCAATCAGCCCCAGCATTTT | CASRSDRGQISNQPQHF
once | TRBJ1-1 | TRBV7-9 | - | TGTGCCAGCAGCTTATTGGACAGACGCAACACTGAAGCTTTCTTT | CASSLLDRRNTEAFF
- | TRBJ1-5 | TRBV28 | - | TGTGCCAGCAGCGGACGGGGGACGGGGGAGCCCCAGCATTTT | CASSGRGTGEPQHF
- | TRBJ1-5 | TRBV15 | - | TGTGCCACCAGCAGAGGCCGGGTAACGCCCCAGCATTTT | CATSRGRVTPQHF
- | TRBJ2-5 | TRBV15 | TRBD2 | TGTGCCACCAGCAGCTACACTAGCGGCGGGCAAGAGACCCAGTACTTC | CATSSYTSGGQETQYF
once | TRBJ2-2 | TRBV6-5 | - | TGTGCCAGCAGTTACTCGAGGGCTAGCTGGGGCGGGGAGCTGTTTTTT | CASSYSRASWGGELFF
- | TRBJ1-5 | TRBV15 | - | TGTGCCACCAGCAGCAGTTTAGGGGCCGATGGCAATCAGCCCCAGCATTTT | CATSSSLGADGNQPQHF